In its sample, the clone carrying this T cell receptor (beta chain) was seen a few times. No antigen is known for it. Donors ranged from about 6 to 90 years old and were healthy Caucasians in Russia. Per sample, at least 5 micrograms of total RNA were extracted. This CDR3 has 17 amino acids. Germline CDR1 LGHNA, CDR2 YSLEER. The V gene lost 2 bases and the J gene lost 0 bases, with 14 bases spanning the gap. This entry belongs to a study of blood T cells in healthy people across ages. Points from the study as a whole: Age advanced and TCR beta diversity per million T cells fell, roughly linearly.

It was with a sample-barcoded 5' primer and a J-beta primer mix that a second PCR of about 6 to 11 cycles was run. TCRdb analysed the 5' RACE reads with MiXCR anew, one entry per CDR3 protein. The sample contains about 570,000 distinct CDR3 sequences, approximately 25% of which appear only once. The chain carries TRBV4-3 and TRBJ1-3; no clear D gene. This receptor was identified in a woman aged 70-85 years in good health. Material: blood. DNA of the CDR3: TGCGCCAGCAGCCAAAGAGCGGACGGTGTCTCTGGAAACACCATATATTTT. It is translated as CASSQRADGVSGNTIYF.